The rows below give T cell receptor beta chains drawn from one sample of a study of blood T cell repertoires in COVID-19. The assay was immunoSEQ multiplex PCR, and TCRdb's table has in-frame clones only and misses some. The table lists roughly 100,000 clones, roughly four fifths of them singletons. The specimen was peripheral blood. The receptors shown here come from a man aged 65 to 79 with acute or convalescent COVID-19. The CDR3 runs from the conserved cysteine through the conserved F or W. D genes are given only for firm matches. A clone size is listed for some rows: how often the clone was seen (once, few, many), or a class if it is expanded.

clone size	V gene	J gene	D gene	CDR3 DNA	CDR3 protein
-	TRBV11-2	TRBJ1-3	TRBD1	TGTGCCAGCAGCTTGGAGGGGGCGCCTGGAAACACCATATATTTT	CASSLEGAPGNTIYF
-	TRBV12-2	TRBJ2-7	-	TGTGCAAGTCGCTTAGTGTTTCAGGACAGTAAGTCGGAGCAGTACTTC	CASRLVFQDSKSEQYF
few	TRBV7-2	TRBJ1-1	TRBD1	TGTGCCAGCAGCAGACTCCGGGACAGGGGCACTGAAGCTTTCTTT	CASSRLRDRGTEAFF
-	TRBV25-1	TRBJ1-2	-	TGTGCCAGCAGTGAAACGGGGAAAGCGGGTGGCTACACCTTC	CASSETGKAGGYTF
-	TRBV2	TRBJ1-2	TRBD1	TGTGCCAGCGGACAGGGATACGGCTACACCTTC	CASGQGYGYTF
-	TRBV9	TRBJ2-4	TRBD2	TGTGCCAGCAGCGTGGGCGCCGGGACTAGCGGGACTCGCGGAAACATTCAGTACTTC	CASSVGAGTSGTRGNIQYF
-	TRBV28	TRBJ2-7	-	TGTGCCAGCAGTTTATTGGGGGGGCGGGAGTATGTCGAGCAGTACTTC	CASSLLGGREYVEQYF
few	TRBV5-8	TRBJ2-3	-	TGTGCCAGCGCCCAGGGGCGTACAGATACGCAGTATTTT	CASAQGRTDTQYF
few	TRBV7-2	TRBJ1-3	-	TGTGCCAGCAGCCCGGACATGCCCCGCTCTGGAAACACCATATATTTT	CASSPDMPRSGNTIYF
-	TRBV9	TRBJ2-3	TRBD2	TGTGCCAGCTCTCGGCCCAGCGGGGGGTACACAGATACGCAGTATTTT	CASSRPSGGYTDTQYF
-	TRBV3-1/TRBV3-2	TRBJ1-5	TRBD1	TGTGCCAGCAGTTTCACAGGGGAATTTCAGCCCCAGCATTTT	CASSFTGEFQPQHF
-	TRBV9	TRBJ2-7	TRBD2	TGTGCCAGCAGCACGCTAGCGGGGTCCTACGAGCAGTACTTC	CASSTLAGSYEQYF
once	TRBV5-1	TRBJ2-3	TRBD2	TGCGCCAGCAGCCCGAGCCTCTCAGCGGGGGGTCGCACAGATACGCAGTATTTT	CASSPSLSAGGRTDTQYF
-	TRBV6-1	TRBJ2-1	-	TGTGCCAGCAGTGAAGAGTACAGGGCAAGCTCCTACAATGAGCAGTTCTTC	CASSEEYRASSYNEQFF
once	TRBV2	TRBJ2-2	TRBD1	TGTGCCAGCAGTGAGGGACAGGGAAAGACCGGGGAGCTGTTTTTT	CASSEGQGKTGELFF
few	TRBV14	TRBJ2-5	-	TGTGCCAGCAGCCCTTTGGGGGCGGCACAGACCCAGTACTTC	CASSPLGAAQTQYF
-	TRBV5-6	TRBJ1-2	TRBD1	TGTGCCAGCAGCAATAACAGGGGTTCCTATGGCTACACCTTC	CASSNNRGSYGYTF
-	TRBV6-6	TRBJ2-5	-	TGTGCCAGCAGTTACTCGAGGGACCAAGAGACCCAGTACTTC	CASSYSRDQETQYF
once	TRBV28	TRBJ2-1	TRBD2	TGTGCCAGCAGTTTATTAGGACTAGCGGGGTACAATGAGCAGTTCTTC	CASSLLGLAGYNEQFF
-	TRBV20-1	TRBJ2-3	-	TGCAGTGTTAGTATGAGGGTTTCTAGCACAGATACGCAGTATTTT	CSVSMRVSSTDTQYF
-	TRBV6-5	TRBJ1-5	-	TGTGCCAGTGGAAACAGGCCCCAGCATTTT	CASGNRPQHF
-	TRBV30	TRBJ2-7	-	TGTGCCTGGAGTGTAACAGGGACCTACGAGCAGTACTTC	CAWSVTGTYEQYF
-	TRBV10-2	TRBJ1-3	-	TGCGCCAGCAGTGAATACCTACAGTTCTCTGGAAACACCATATATTTT	CASSEYLQFSGNTIYF
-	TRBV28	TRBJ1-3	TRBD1	TGTGCCAGCAGAAGGGGGCCTGGAAACACCATATATTTT	CASRRGPGNTIYF
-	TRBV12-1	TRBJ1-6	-	TGTGCCAGCAGCTCACCGGGACAGAGGTTCACCGACTATAATTCACCCCTCCACTTT	CASSSPGQRFTDYNSPLHF
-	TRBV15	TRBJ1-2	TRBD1	TGTGCCACCAGCGGCCGGGACAGCTATGGCTACACCTTC	CATSGRDSYGYTF
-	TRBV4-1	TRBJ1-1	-	TGCGCCAGCAGCCAAGAATCCGGGAAAACAGGGATCGGCGACACTGAAGCTTTCTTT	CASSQESGKTGIGDTEAFF
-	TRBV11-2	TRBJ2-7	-	TGTGCCAGCAGCTTAGTCATGTCGGGTTACGAGCAGTACTTC	CASSLVMSGYEQYF
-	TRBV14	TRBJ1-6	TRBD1	TGTGCCAGCAGCCAAGGGGACAGAAATTCACCCCTCCACTTT	CASSQGDRNSPLHF
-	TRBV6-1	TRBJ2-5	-	TGTGCCAGCAGTGAAGGGCGAGGGTGGGAGACCCAGTACTTC	CASSEGRGWETQYF
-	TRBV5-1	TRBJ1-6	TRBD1	TGCGCCAGCAGCTTGCGGACAGGGGATAGATCACCCCTCCACTTT	CASSLRTGDRSPLHF
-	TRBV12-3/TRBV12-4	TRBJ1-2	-	TGTGCCAGCAGTCCCAGGGTCAACTATGGCTACACCTTC	CASSPRVNYGYTF
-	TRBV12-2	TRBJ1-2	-	TGTGCAAGTCGCTTAACGCCTACAGGGGGCGCGGATGGCTACACCTTC	CASRLTPTGGADGYTF
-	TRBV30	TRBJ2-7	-	TGTGCCTGGAGTATACAAACCTACGAGCAGTACTTC	CAWSIQTYEQYF
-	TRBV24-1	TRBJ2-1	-	TGTGCCACCTCGGACGGAGGATACAATGAGCAGTTCTTC	CATSDGGYNEQFF
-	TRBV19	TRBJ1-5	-	TGTGCCAGTAGTATAATAGGCTGGGAGAATCAGCCCCAGCATTTT	CASSIIGWENQPQHF
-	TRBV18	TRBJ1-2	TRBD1	TGTGCCAGCTCACCGGGACAGGGCCCAAGAGAATATGGCTACACCTTC	CASSPGQGPREYGYTF
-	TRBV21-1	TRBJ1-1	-	TGTGCCAGCAGAGAACAGGAGGGTAGGTCTGAAGCTTTCTTT	CASREQEGRSEAFF
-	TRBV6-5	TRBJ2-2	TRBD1	TGTGCCAGCAGTTACCAGGGGGCTAACACCGGGGAGCTGTTTTTT	CASSYQGANTGELFF
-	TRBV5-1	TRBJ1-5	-	TGCGCCAGCAGCTTGGGGCCGGGTGGGAATCAGCCCCAGCATTTT	CASSLGPGGNQPQHF
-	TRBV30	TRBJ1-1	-	TGTGCCTGGAGTGTATTGAGAGAAGCTTTCTTT	CAWSVLREAFF
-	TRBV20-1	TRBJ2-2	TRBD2	TGCAGTGCTAGTAGTTGGGGGAGGGACACCGGGGAGCTGTTTTTT	CSASSWGRDTGELFF
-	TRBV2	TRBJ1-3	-	TGTGCCAGCATGAGGGCATTAGATTACACCATATATTTT	CASMRALDYTIYF
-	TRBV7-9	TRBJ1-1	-	TGTGCCAGCAGCTTAGGGCAAGAAGCTTTCTTT	CASSLGQEAFF
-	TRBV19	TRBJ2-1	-	TGTGCCAGTCACTTGGAGGGCGGGAAGAATGAGCAGTTCTTC	CASHLEGGKNEQFF
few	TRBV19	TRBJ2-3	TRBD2	TGTGCCAGTAGTACTAGCGGGGGAATTGATACGCAGTATTTT	CASSTSGGIDTQYF
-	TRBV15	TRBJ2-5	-	TGTGCCACCAGCAGAGATCGGGGGAAAGGGGAGACCCAGTACTTC	CATSRDRGKGETQYF
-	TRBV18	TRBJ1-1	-	TGTGCCAGCTCACCGGAAGCGGGGGGGAGAACTGAAGCTTTCTTT	CASSPEAGGRTEAFF
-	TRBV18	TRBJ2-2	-	TGTGCCAGCTCACTTCGAGGACTGAGCGGGGAGCTGTTTTTT	CASSLRGLSGELFF
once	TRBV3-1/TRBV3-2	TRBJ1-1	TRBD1	TGTGCCAGCAGCCCCAGACAGGGAAGAAGGGAAGACACTGAAGCTTTCTTT	CASSPRQGRREDTEAFF
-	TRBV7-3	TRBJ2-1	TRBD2	TGTGCCAGCAGCTTACATGGTCTAGCGGCAATTCGATCCTACAATGAGCAGTTCTTC	CASSLHGLAAIRSYNEQFF
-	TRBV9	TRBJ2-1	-	TGTGCCAGCAGCTCCACGCACGACTGGCACTACAATGAGCAGTTCTTC	CASSSTHDWHYNEQFF